Presented here are 13 T cell receptor beta chains from one specimen sequenced in a study of CD8 T cells in ankylosing spondylitis. TCRdb passed the 5' RACE reads through MiXCR, listing each CDR3 protein once. The sample holds roughly 240,000 distinct CDR3 sequences; roughly 32% are singletons and the top ten take 3.5% to 4.5%. Source material: blood, either unsorted or a sorted T cell fraction (not recorded which). The origin of the receptors is a male donor with ankylosing spondylitis or in good health (not recorded which).

The CDR3 DNA sequence: TGCAGTGCTAGTAATACAGGGATACTAGTTCGCACTGAAGCTTTCTTT. This codes for CSASNTGILVRTEAFF. V usage is TRBV20-1 and J usage is TRBJ1-1; tentatively, D is TRBD1 (6 bases). This CDR3 spans 16 amino acids. V lost 3 bases and J 4 bases, leaving 21 bases between the germline ends. Germline assignment: CDR1 DFQATT and CDR2 SNEGSKA (reference sequence).

The chain has TRBV29-1 and TRBJ2-3; 7 bases align to TRBD1. This CDR3 region has 14 residues. J gave up 3 bases and V 6 bases, and 9 bases lay outside the gene matches. In germline, CDR1 is SQVTM, CDR2 ANQGSEA. The CDR3 bases are TGCAGCGTAGCCAGACAGGGTTTGACAGATACGCAGTATTTT. Protein: CSVARQGLTDTQYF.

The chain combines TRBV6-1 with TRBJ2-7; no clear D gene. The V end lost 6 bases, the J end lost 3 bases, and 9 bases lay between the germline ends. CDR3 length: 12 amino acids. The germline V gene encodes CDR1 MNHNS and CDR2 SASEGT. The CDR3 nucleotides read TGTGCCAGCAGGAAGACGGGCTACGAGCAGTACTTC. Encoded protein: CASRKTGYEQYF.

This chain uses TRBV7-9 with TRBJ1-1; unclear D gene. CDR3 size: 15 residues. Germline V gives CDR1 SEHNR, CDR2 FQNEAQ (reference sequence). The V gene lost 3 bases and the J gene lost 5 bases, with 16 bases spanning the gap. CDR3 coding DNA: TGTGCCAGCAGCTTGGTGAGAGGCCCCAGAACTGAAGCTTTCTTT. Translating gives CASSLVRGPRTEAFF.

The table lists this clonotype with a few counts. The CDR3 coding sequence is TGTGCCATGGGCGGGGGACGGACGAACACCGGGGAGCTGTTTTTT. The encoded protein is CAMGGGRTNTGELFF. V gene TRBV10-3 combines with J gene TRBJ2-2; 7 bases are a match to TRBD2. Germline V gives CDR1 ENHRY, CDR2 SYGVKD. With V trimmed by 9 bases and J by 0 bases, 7 bases remained unmatched. The CDR3 extends over 15 amino acids.

The CDR3 nucleotides are TGCAGTGCTAGACAGGGGCTGAACACTGAAGCTTTCTTT. This gives the protein CSARQGLNTEAFF. This chain joins TRBV20-1 and TRBJ1-1, with a tentative D call TRBD1 (6 bases). There are 13 residues in the CDR3. With 2 bases removed from V and 0 bases from J, the gap between germline ends came to 7 bases. The germline CDR1 and CDR2 sequences are DFQATT and SNEGSKA (reference sequence).

V gene TRBV27 combines with J gene TRBJ2-5; 9 bases are a match to TRBD1. The CDR3 extends over 11 amino acids. Germline CDR1 MNHEY, CDR2 SMNVEV (reference sequence). Germline trimming cut 9 bases from V and 5 bases from J; bases unmatched to any gene: 1. The CDR3 loop is CASGTGETQYF. The CDR3 nucleotides read TGTGCCAGTGGGACAGGGGAGACCCAGTACTTC.

This clonotype was seen once. The V and J genes are TRBV29-1 and TRBJ2-1; perhaps TRBD2 as D (6 bases). Trimming shortened V by 3 bases and J by 7 bases, and 13 bases separated the two germline ends. This CDR3 is built from 13 residues. Germline V gene lookup returns CDR1 SQVTM and CDR2 ANQGSEA. This CDR3 reads CSVEGRGDNEQFF. In DNA form, the CDR3 reads TGCAGCGTTGAGGGGCGGGGAGATAATGAGCAGTTCTTC.

The chain links TRBV5-5 to TRBJ2-5; D may be TRBD2 (6 bases). Germline assignment: CDR1 SGHKS and CDR2 YYEKEE (reference sequence). This CDR3 spans 16 amino acids. The germline V and J ends were trimmed by 0 bases and 2 bases, with 14 bases remaining between them. This CDR3 is CASSLGAAGGQETQYF. CDR3 in DNA: TGTGCCAGCAGCTTGGGGGCCGCCGGGGGACAAGAGACCCAGTACTTC. Full variable domain (outside the CDR3, taken from reference TRBV5-5 and TRBJ2-5): DAGVTQSPTHLIKTRGQQVTLRCSPISGHKSVSWYQQVLGQGPQFIFQYYEKEERGRGNFPDRFSARQFPNYSSELNVNALLLGDSALYLCASSLGAAGGQETQYFGPGTRLLVL.

The table lists this clonotype with a few counts. This chain connects TRBV20-1 to TRBJ2-2; D is unresolved. The V gene's germline CDR1 is DFQATT and CDR2 SNEGSKA (reference sequence). This CDR3 is 13 amino acids long. The CDR3 DNA sequence: TGCGGCCACACCTCCCTAAACACCGGGGAGCTGTTTTTT. Protein sequence: CGHTSLNTGELFF.

This clonotype was seen repeatedly, ten times or more. The rearrangement links TRBV18 to TRBJ2-3, with D perhaps given as TRBD1 or TRBD2 (5 bases each). Germline V gives CDR1 KGHSH, CDR2 LQKENI. V lost 1 base and J 0 bases, leaving 5 bases between the germline ends. There are 14 residues in the CDR3. CDR3 in amino acids: CASSPRGSTDTQYF. CDR3 sequence (DNA): TGTGCCAGCTCACCACGGGGGAGCACAGATACGCAGTATTTT.

The V gene is TRBV5-1, the J gene TRBJ1-2; D possibly corresponds to TRBD1 (5 bases). V lost 3 bases and J 3 bases, leaving 15 bases between the germline ends. The CDR3 length is 15 residues. The V gene's germline CDR1 is SGHRS and CDR2 YFSETQ. CDR3 sequence reads: CASSYLGRGDYGYTF. The CDR3 coding sequence is TGCGCCAGCAGCTACCTCGGTAGAGGGGACTATGGCTACACCTTC.

The V and J genes are TRBV14 and TRBJ2-3; D unclear. V lost 2 bases and J 5 bases, leaving 8 bases between the germline ends. CDR3 length: 13 amino acids. Germline lookup yields CDR1 SGHDN and CDR2 FVKESK. The CDR3 region has the DNA TGTGCCAGCAGCCAATGGAGTGGAGATACGCAGTATTTT. It translates to CASSQWSGDTQYF.